This T cell receptor (beta chain) was retrieved from a study of blood T cell repertoires in COVID-19. About the study: From the United States, Italy and Spain came samples of acute and convalescent COVID-19. The cDNA or gDNA used as material had been derived from T cells, B-cell-depleted T cells, or PBMCs.

The CDR3 loop spans 14 amino acids. V shed 3 bases, J shed 6 bases, and the junction held 5 bases outside the gene matches. CDR1 and CDR2 from the germline V gene are MNHEY and SMNVEV (reference sequence). Authors' analysis steps: Amplification from reference gene primers served as the basis for estimated nucleated cell counts. Clones were read by immunoSEQ multiplex PCR, and TCRdb kept only the in-frame ones, dropping some. That table gives V, J and clone size, and the DNA gave D and trimming. The top ten hold over 0.95% of the sample, which has around 380,000 clones, roughly 77% seen once. Sequencing was carried out using peripheral blood. The TCR sequence derives from a human donor with acute or convalescent COVID-19. The donor label of this sample is uncertain. The rearrangement uses TRBV27 and TRBJ2-1, with 7 bases matching TRBD2. CDR3 region: CASSLGGLLNEQFF. The CDR3 bases are TGTGCCAGCAGTTTGGGGGGACTACTCAATGAGCAGTTCTTC.